This T cell receptor beta chain originates from a study of response to subunit inactivated influenza vaccine. This clonotype was seen more than once but under ten times. TCRdb processed the RT-PCR reads anew with MiXCR; each CDR3 protein has one entry. Here the sample spans about 570,000 distinct CDR3 sequences, roughly 10% being singletons. A further study also used this sample, focusing on T cells expressing NK-cell markers. From that second work: Synthesis of TCR beta cDNA relied on 5'RACE template switching carrying UMIs. These same clonotypes (in four donors) also led the CD3+CD56-NKG2C+ fraction.

Material: PBMCs from blood, obtained on the day of vaccination. The clonotype comes from a man aged 50 to 60 who received an inactivated influenza vaccine.

This chain's CDR3 is CASRATGGNSPLHF. CDR3 bases: TGTGCCAGCAGAGCCACAGGTGGCAATTCACCCCTCCACTTT. This chain uses TRBV12-3 or TRBV12-4 with TRBJ1-6; D may be TRBD1 (5 bases). With 6 bases removed from V and 7 bases from J, the gap between germline ends came to 13 bases. This CDR3 is built from 14 residues.